This T cell receptor (beta chain) came from a study of cytomegalovirus exposure and HLA in healthy donors. Germline V gene sequence: CDR1 MNHEY, CDR2 SMNVEV (reference sequence). The length of the CDR3 is 18 residues. Trimming stripped 4 bases from V and 0 bases from J, with 18 bases between. 60 Vbeta and 13 Jbeta primers were used in PCR. Sequenced by immunoSEQ multiplex PCR; TCRdb stores in-frame clones only, minus some. The profile covers over 100,000 clones, with more than 55% appearing a single time and approximately 1.5% taken by the ten largest. This chain links TRBV27 with TRBJ2-2; no definite D call. Sequenced input: PBMCs. The sequence came from a man between 18 and 35 years old in good health and CMV-seronegative. The CDR3 is CASSSVVRETANTGELFF. For the CDR3, the DNA is TGTGCCAGCAGTTCGGTGGTCCGAGAAACCGCGAACACCGGGGAGCTGTTTTTT.